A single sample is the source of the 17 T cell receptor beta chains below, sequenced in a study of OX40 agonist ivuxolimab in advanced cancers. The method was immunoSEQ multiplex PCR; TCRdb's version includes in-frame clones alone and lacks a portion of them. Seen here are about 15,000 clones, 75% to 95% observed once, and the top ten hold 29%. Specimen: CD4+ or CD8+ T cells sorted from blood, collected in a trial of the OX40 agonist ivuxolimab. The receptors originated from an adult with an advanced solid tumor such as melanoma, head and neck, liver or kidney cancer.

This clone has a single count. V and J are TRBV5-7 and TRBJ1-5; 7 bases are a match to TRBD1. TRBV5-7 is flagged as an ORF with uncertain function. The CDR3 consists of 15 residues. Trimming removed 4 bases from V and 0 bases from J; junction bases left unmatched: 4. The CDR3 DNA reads TGTGCCAGCAGCCCGGACAGGTATAGCAATCAGCCCCAGCATTTT. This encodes CASSPDRYSNQPQHF.

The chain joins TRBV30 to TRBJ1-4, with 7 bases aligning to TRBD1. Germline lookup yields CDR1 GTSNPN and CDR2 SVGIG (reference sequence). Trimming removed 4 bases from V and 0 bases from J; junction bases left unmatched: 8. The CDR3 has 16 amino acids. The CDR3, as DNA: TGTGCCTGGACCTTCGACAGGGCTGCAACTAATGAAAAACTGTTTTTT. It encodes CAWTFDRAATNEKLFF.

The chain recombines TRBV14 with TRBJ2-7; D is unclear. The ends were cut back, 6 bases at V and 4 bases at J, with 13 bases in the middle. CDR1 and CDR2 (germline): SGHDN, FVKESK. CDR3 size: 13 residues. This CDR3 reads CASSKGSGYEQYF. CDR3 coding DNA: TGTGCCAGCAGTAAAGGGTCCGGGTACGAGCAGTACTTC.

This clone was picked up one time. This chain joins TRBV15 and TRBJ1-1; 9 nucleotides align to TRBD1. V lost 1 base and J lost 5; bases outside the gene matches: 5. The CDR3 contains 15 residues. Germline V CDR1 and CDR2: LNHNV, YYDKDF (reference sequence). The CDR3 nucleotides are TGTGCCACCAGCAGAGTGACAGGGGGAGGGACTGAAGCTTTCTTT. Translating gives CATSRVTGGGTEAFF.

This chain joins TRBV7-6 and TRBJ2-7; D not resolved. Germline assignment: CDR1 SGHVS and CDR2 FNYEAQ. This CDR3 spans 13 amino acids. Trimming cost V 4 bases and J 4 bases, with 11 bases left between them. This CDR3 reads CASSSGLYYEQYF. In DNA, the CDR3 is TGTGCCAGCAGCTCCGGGCTTTATTACGAGCAGTACTTC.

This chain's CDR3 is CASSLEPVGSYEQYF. The CDR3 DNA reads TGTGCCAGCAGCTTAGAACCGGTTGGATCCTACGAGCAGTACTTC. The chain links TRBV7-9 to TRBJ2-7; D ambiguous. Trimming left V 1 base short and J 1 base short, with 11 bases between. CDR1 and CDR2 (germline): SEHNR, FQNEAQ (reference sequence). This CDR3 is 15 amino acids long.

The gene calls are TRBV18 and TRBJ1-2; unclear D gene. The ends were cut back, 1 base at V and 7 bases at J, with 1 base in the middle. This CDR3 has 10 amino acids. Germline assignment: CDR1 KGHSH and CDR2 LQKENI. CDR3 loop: CASSPLGYTF. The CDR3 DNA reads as TGTGCCAGCTCACCACTTGGCTACACCTTC.

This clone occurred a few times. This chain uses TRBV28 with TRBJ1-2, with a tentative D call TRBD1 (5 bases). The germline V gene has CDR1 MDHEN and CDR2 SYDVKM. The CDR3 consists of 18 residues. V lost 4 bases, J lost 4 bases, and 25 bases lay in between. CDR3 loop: CASSSISTTPGGAYGYTF. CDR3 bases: TGTGCCAGCAGTTCAATATCAACCACCCCCGGAGGGGCCTATGGCTACACCTTC.

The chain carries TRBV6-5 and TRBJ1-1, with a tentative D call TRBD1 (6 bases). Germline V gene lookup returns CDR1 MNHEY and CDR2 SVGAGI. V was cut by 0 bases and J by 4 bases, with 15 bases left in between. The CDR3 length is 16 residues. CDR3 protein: CASSYSRGWGATEAFF. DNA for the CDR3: TGTGCCAGCAGTTACTCGAGAGGTTGGGGGGCCACTGAAGCTTTCTTT.

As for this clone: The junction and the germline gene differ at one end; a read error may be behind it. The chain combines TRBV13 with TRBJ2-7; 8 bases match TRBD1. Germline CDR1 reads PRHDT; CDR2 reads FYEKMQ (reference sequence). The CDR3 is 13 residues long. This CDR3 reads CASSQGQGYNPNF. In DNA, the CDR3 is TGTGCCAGCAGCCAAGGACAGGGATATAACCCGAACTTC.

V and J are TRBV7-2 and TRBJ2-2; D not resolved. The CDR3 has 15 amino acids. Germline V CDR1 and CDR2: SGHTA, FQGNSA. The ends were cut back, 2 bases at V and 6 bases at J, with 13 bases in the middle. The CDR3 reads CASSLTPSRPGELFF. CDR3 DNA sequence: TGTGCCAGCAGCTTAACTCCATCCCGGCCCGGGGAGCTGTTTTTT.

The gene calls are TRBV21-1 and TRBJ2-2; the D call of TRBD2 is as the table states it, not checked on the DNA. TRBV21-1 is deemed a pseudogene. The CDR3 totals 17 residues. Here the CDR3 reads CASSKGLAGGLAGELFF. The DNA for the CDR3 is TGTGCCAGCAGCAAGGGACTAGCGGGAGGTTTGGCCGGGGAGCTGTTTTTT.

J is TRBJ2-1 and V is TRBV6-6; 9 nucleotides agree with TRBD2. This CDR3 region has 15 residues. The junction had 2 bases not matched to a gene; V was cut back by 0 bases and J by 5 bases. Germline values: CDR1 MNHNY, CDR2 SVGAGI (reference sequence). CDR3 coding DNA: TGTGCCAGCAGTTACTCGCTAGCGGGACACAATGAGCAGTTCTTC. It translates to CASSYSLAGHNEQFF.

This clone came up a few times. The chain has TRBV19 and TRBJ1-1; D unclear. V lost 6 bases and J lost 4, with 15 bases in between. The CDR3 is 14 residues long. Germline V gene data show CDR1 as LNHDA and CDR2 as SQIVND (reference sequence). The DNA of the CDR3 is TGTGCCAGTAGCGGATTTATTGGTCGCACTGAAGCTTTCTTT. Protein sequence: CASSGFIGRTEAFF.

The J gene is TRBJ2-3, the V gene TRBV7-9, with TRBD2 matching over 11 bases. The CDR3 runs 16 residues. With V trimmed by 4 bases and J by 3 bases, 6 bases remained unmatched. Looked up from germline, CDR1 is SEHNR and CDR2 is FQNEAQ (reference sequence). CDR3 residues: CASSSALAGVTDTQYF. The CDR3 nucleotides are TGTGCCAGCAGCTCCGCACTAGCGGGAGTAACAGATACGCAGTATTTT.

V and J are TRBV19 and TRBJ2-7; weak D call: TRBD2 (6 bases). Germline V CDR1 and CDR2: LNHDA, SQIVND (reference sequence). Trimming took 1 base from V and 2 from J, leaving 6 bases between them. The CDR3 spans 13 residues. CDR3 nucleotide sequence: TGTGCCAGTAGTATAGCGGGAGCCTACGAGCAGTACTTC. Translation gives CASSIAGAYEQYF.

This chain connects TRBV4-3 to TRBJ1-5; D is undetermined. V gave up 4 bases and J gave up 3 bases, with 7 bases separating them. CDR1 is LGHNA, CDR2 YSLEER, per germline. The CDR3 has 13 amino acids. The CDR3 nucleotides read TGCGCCAGCAGCCGGGATTTCAATCAGCCCCAGCATTTT. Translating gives CASSRDFNQPQHF.